This T cell receptor beta chain stems from a study of metastatic and nonmetastatic thyroid tumors. Study as a whole: Patients with malignant and benign thyroid disease provided blood and tumor or nodule tissue, whose repertoires were compared.

TCRdb re-analyzed the PCR reads through MiXCR. The sample holds roughly 4,100 clones; about 22% are singletons and the top ten take around 8.2%. Patients were all untreated before their thyroid surgery. The sequenced sample was tumor tissue. The sequence derives from a female donor with papillary thyroid cancer or a benign thyroid nodule (not recorded which). Some clones in this sample may be carry-over from other donors' samples.

CDR3 sequence: CASRSPGGGSRADTQYF. The CDR3 DNA reads as TGTGCCAGCAGATCCCCCGGGGGCGGGAGTCGAGCAGATACGCAGTATTTT. V gene TRBV6-5 combines with J gene TRBJ2-3, with D possibly TRBD2 on 7 matching bases. Germline values: CDR1 MNHEY, CDR2 SVGAGI. The CDR3 runs 17 residues. V was pared by 6 bases and J by 4 bases, with 23 bases between.